This is a list of T cell receptor beta chains from one sample in a study of beta chain features in type 1 diabetes. The table came from immunoSEQ multiplex PCR; TCRdb's copy has only in-frame clones and leaves some out. The top ten clones hold about 0.012% of a sample with 250,000 to 300,000 clones, roughly a quarter of them seen once. The material sequenced was naive CD4+ T cells from blood. These receptors were taken from a woman aged 30 to 39 with type 1 diabetes. Each CDR3 is given with its conserved first and last residue. The order of the fields is CDR3 DNA, CDR3 protein, V gene, J gene, D gene, clone size. D genes are given only for firm matches. Expanded clones are given a class, and other clones once, few, many or no size at all.

TGTGCCAGCAGCTCTCAGGTTGGGGAGACCCAGTACTTC,CASSSQVGETQYF,TRBV5-4,TRBJ2-5,-,few
TGCAGCGTTGAGGTAGCGGGAGGGAGTTACAATGAGCAGTTCTTC,CSVEVAGGSYNEQFF,TRBV29-1,TRBJ2-1,TRBD2,few
TGTGCCAGCTCACCCTGGCGTACAGGGGGCCTCACCTTC,CASSPWRTGGLTF,TRBV18,TRBJ1-2,TRBD1,-
TGCGCCAGCAGCTTGTTGGGCAGGGACTACGAGCAGTACTTC,CASSLLGRDYEQYF,TRBV5-1,TRBJ2-7,-,few
TGCAGCGTTGAATTAAGGACAGAGCAATATGGCTACACCTTC,CSVELRTEQYGYTF,TRBV29-1,TRBJ1-2,-,-
TGCAGTGCTAGAGCAGGAAACACCATATATTTT,CSARAGNTIYF,TRBV20-1,TRBJ1-3,-,-
TGTGCCAGCAGCGAAACGGCGGGAGACTACAATGAGCAGTTCTTC,CASSETAGDYNEQFF,TRBV9,TRBJ2-1,TRBD2,few
TGTGCCAGCAGGAGTAACTATGGCTACACCTTC,CASRSNYGYTF,TRBV6-5,TRBJ1-2,-,-
TGTGCCAGCAGCCCCCGGACTCAGACCTATGAGCAGTTCTTC,CASSPRTQTYEQFF,TRBV9,TRBJ2-1,-,-
TGTGCCACCCTCCGGGACAGGGGGAGTTATAGCAATCAGCCCCAGCATTTT,CATLRDRGSYSNQPQHF,TRBV15,TRBJ1-5,TRBD1,-
TGTGCCAGTAGTATTGGGCAGGGTACCGGGGAGCTGTTTTTT,CASSIGQGTGELFF,TRBV19,TRBJ2-2,-,-
TGTGCCAGCAGGGGAACAGGGGGCAGCGGTGGCTACACCTTC,CASRGTGGSGGYTF,TRBV6-5,TRBJ1-2,TRBD1,-
TGTGCCAGTCGGGAGCCAGGAGAGACCCAGTACTTC,CASREPGETQYF,TRBV28,TRBJ2-5,-,-
TGTGCCAGCAGCGTCCGGGGAAGGGCAACAGATACGCAGTATTTT,CASSVRGRATDTQYF,TRBV9,TRBJ2-3,-,-
TGTGCTAGTGTCACCACAACCCGGGAGAAGGGGAACATTCAGTACTTC,CASVTTTREKGNIQYF,TRBV12-5,TRBJ2-4,-,-
TGTGCCAGCAGCGAGGACTCGACTTACAATGAGCAGTTCTTC,CASSEDSTYNEQFF,TRBV5-4,TRBJ2-1,-,-
TGTGCCTGGGAGGACAGAGATGAAGCTTTCTTT,CAWEDRDEAFF,TRBV30,TRBJ1-1,-,few
TGTGCCAGCAGTCCTACGTCGGAGACCCAGTACTTC,CASSPTSETQYF,TRBV28,TRBJ2-5,-,few
TGTGCCAGCAGCTTGTGGGCTCCCAGGGGTGAAGCTTTCTTT,CASSLWAPRGEAFF,TRBV5-6,TRBJ1-1,-,-
TGCGCCAGCAGCCCGGGGACAGGGGCGGATGGCATTCAGTACTTC,CASSPGTGADGIQYF,TRBV5-1,TRBJ2-4,TRBD1,-
TGCAGCGTTGAAAGGGACAGGGGGACCGGGGAGCTGTTTTTT,CSVERDRGTGELFF,TRBV29-1,TRBJ2-2,TRBD1,-
TGTGCCAGCAGCTTTTTGATCCGGGAGTACAATGAGCAGTTCTTC,CASSFLIREYNEQFF,TRBV11-2,TRBJ2-1,-,-
TGCGCCAGCAGGGAACAGGGGGAAGCTTTCTTT,CASREQGEAFF,TRBV5-1,TRBJ1-1,TRBD1,-
TGTGCCAGCAGCTTATTCGGCGGGCCACCTTACGAGCAGTACTTC,CASSLFGGPPYEQYF,TRBV7-3,TRBJ2-7,-,-
TGTGCCAGTAATCCGGGGAGCTCCTACGAGCAGTACTTC,CASNPGSSYEQYF,TRBV19,TRBJ2-7,-,few
TGTGCCAGCAACCAAGCGGGAGTAGGGGATACGCAGTATTTT,CASNQAGVGDTQYF,TRBV6-5,TRBJ2-3,TRBD2,-
TGTGCCAGCGGGAGGGCCGTGTACAATGAGCAGTTCTTC,CASGRAVYNEQFF,TRBV2,TRBJ2-1,TRBD2,-
TGTGCCAGCAGTTTATACGGAGCTACGCAGTATTTT,CASSLYGATQYF,TRBV27,TRBJ2-3,-,few
TGTGCCAGCAGCTTAGAAAACACTCAGCCCCAGCATTTT,CASSLENTQPQHF,TRBV7-2,TRBJ1-5,-,few
TGCAGCGTTGAAGGCGGTGGAATTCCCTACAATGAGCAGTTCTTC,CSVEGGGIPYNEQFF,TRBV29-1,TRBJ2-1,-,few
TGTGCCAGCAGTCTAGGGACAGGGCCCTATACTGAAGCTTTCTTT,CASSLGTGPYTEAFF,TRBV28,TRBJ1-1,TRBD1,-
TGTGCCAGCAGTGCCTACCGGGATGGATTCACAGATACGCAGTATTTT,CASSAYRDGFTDTQYF,TRBV6-1,TRBJ2-3,-,few
TGTGCCAGCAGCTCGGACGGACTAGCGAACTCCTACAATGAGCAGTTCTTC,CASSSDGLANSYNEQFF,TRBV5-6,TRBJ2-1,TRBD2,few
TGTGCCAGTAGTGGCAGCGGGCAAGCGGGGAAAAACATTCAGTACTTC,CASSGSGQAGKNIQYF,TRBV19,TRBJ2-4,TRBD2,few
TGCAGCGCCCCGGGACAGGGTAATGGCTACACCTTC,CSAPGQGNGYTF,TRBV29-1,TRBJ1-2,TRBD1,-
TGCGCCAGCAGCGGAGTCCTGGAGGGCAAAAACATTCAGTACTTC,CASSGVLEGKNIQYF,TRBV4-1,TRBJ2-4,-,few
TGCGCCAGCAGCCAAGATCGTGACAGGGATCTGATCCATGGCTACACCTTC,CASSQDRDRDLIHGYTF,TRBV4-1,TRBJ1-2,TRBD1,-
TGTGCCAGCAGTGAATATGACAGGGGCCGAGAGTTCTTC,CASSEYDRGREFF,TRBV25-1,TRBJ2-1,TRBD1,few
TGCGCCAGCAGCCCCGGGGCTAGCGGCCTCGGACGAAACATTCAGTACTTC,CASSPGASGLGRNIQYF,TRBV5-1,TRBJ2-4,TRBD2,-
TGTGCCAGCTCAGTACTAGCGGGAGAGGAGTACTTC,CASSVLAGEEYF,TRBV18,TRBJ2-7,TRBD2,few
TGTGCCACCAGGGGACAGGGGGAAAACACTGAAGCTTTCTTT,CATRGQGENTEAFF,TRBV15,TRBJ1-1,TRBD1,-
TGTGCCAGCAGCCGAGAGAGGCCTCACTCGTACTACGAGCAGTACTTC,CASSRERPHSYYEQYF,TRBV5-4,TRBJ2-7,-,-
TGTGCCAGCAGCTTTGGGGCAGTCCAAGAGACCCAGTACTTC,CASSFGAVQETQYF,TRBV7-9,TRBJ2-5,-,few
TGCGCCAGCAGCACGGACGGGAGCTCCTACGAGCAGTACTTC,CASSTDGSSYEQYF,TRBV5-1,TRBJ2-7,-,few
TGTGCCAGCACTATAGCGGGGGCAGGCGGAATTCAGTACTTC,CASTIAGAGGIQYF,TRBV28,TRBJ2-4,TRBD2,-
TGTGCCAGCAGCTTCGACAATTATCAGCCCCAGCATTTT,CASSFDNYQPQHF,TRBV7-8,TRBJ1-5,-,-
TGTGCCAGCAGTGTGGACAGGGGGCAATCGGTCTACACCTTC,CASSVDRGQSVYTF,TRBV6-4,TRBJ1-2,TRBD1,few
TGTGCCAGCAGCGGGACTAGCGGGAGTGGGTCCCAGTACTTC,CASSGTSGSGSQYF,TRBV2,TRBJ2-5,TRBD2,few
TGTGCCTGGAGTGTTTCCAGGGGGTCCTACGAGCAGTACTTC,CAWSVSRGSYEQYF,TRBV30,TRBJ2-7,TRBD1,few
TGCGCCAGCAGGCCCCGACCGGAGGGCTCCTACAATGAGCAGTTCTTC,CASRPRPEGSYNEQFF,TRBV5-1,TRBJ2-1,-,-
TGTGCCAGCACTCCGGGAGGTCCGGGAGAGCAGTTCTTC,CASTPGGPGEQFF,TRBV2,TRBJ2-1,TRBD2,-
TGTGCCAGCTCACCCCAGGGTCGGGAGACCCAGTACTTC,CASSPQGRETQYF,TRBV18,TRBJ2-5,-,few
TGTGCCAGCATCCCGGACATTGGAGATACGCAGTATTTT,CASIPDIGDTQYF,TRBV2,TRBJ2-3,-,few